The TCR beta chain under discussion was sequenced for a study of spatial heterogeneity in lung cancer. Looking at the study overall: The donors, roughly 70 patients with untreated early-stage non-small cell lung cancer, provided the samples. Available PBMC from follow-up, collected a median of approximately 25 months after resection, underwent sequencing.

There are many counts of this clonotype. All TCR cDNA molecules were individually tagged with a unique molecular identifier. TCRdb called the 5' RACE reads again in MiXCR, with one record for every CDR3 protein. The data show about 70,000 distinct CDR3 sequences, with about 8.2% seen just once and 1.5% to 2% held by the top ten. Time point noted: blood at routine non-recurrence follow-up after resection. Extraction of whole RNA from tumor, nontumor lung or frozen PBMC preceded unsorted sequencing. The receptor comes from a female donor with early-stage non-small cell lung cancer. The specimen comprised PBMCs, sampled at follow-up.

The CDR3 protein is CASRTGEFDEQYF. Here the CDR3 DNA reads TGCGCCAGTAGGACAGGGGAATTCGACGAGCAGTACTTC. The rearrangement uses TRBV5-1 and TRBJ2-7, with TRBD1 identical over 9 bases. The germline V gene has CDR1 SGHRS and CDR2 YFSETQ. The CDR3 totals 13 residues. The J segment lost 5 bases and the V segment lost 8 bases, leaving 8 bases of the junction unmatched.